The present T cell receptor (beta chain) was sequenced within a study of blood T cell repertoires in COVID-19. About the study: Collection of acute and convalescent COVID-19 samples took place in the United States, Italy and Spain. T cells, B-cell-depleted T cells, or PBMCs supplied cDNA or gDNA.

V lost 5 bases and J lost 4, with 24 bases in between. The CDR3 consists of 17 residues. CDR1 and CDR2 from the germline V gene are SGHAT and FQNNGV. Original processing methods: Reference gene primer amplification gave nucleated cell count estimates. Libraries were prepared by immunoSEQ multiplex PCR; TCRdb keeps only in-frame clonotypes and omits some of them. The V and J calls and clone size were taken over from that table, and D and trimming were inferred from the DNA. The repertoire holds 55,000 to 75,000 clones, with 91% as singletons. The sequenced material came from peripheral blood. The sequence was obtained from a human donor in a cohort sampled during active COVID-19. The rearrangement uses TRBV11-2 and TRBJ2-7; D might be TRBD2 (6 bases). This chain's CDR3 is CASSPVGRAGREYEQYF. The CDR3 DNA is TGTGCCAGCAGCCCTGTCGGGCGGGCAGGGCGGGAATACGAGCAGTACTTC.